Shown below are 20 T cell receptor beta chains from a single sample sequenced in a study of PD-L1 blockade in urothelial cancer. Data came from immunoSEQ multiplex PCR; TCRdb stores just in-frame clones and leaves some out. Of about 44,000 clones listed, around 82% are singletons. This sample comprised PBMCs, obtained around atezolizumab (anti-PD-L1) treatment. All receptors come from a man between 70 and 80 years old with urothelial cancer.

V and J are TRBV5-4 and TRBJ1-5; D unclear. Per the germline V gene, CDR1 is SGHNT and CDR2 is YYREEE (reference sequence). The CDR3 loop spans 16 amino acids. V gave up 1 base and J gave up 1 base, with 12 bases separating them. The CDR3 region has the DNA TGTGCCAGCAGCTTGATCCGGGTCTGGAGCAATCAGCCCCAGCATTTT. Residues: CASSLIRVWSNQPQHF.

The rearrangement links TRBV7-3 to TRBJ2-5; D is perhaps TRBD2 (6 bases). The CDR3 consists of 13 residues. V was cut by 2 bases and J by 7 bases, with 11 bases left in between. Germline CDR1 SGHTA, CDR2 FQGTGA. The CDR3 DNA follows: TGTGCCAGCAGCTTACGACCCGGGGGGACCCAGTACTTC. Protein sequence: CASSLRPGGTQYF. Looking up the rest from reference TRBV7-3 and TRBJ2-5 gives the full variable domain: GAGVSQTPSNKVTEKGKYVELRCDPISGHTALYWYRQSLGQGPEFLIYFQGTGAADDSGLPNDRFFAVRPEGSVSTLKIQRTERGDSAVYLCASSLRPGGTQYFGPGTRLLVL.

The chain combines TRBV7-2 with TRBJ2-7; 7 bases fit TRBD2. The CDR3 length is 13 residues. CDR1 SGHTA and CDR2 FQGNSA come from the germline V gene. J gave up 2 bases and V 3 bases, and 1 base lay outside the gene matches. As DNA, the CDR3 is TGTGCCAGCAGCTTGGGGACTACCTACGAGCAGTACTTC. Translating gives CASSLGTTYEQYF.

This rearrangement joins TRBV7-2 to TRBJ2-5; D gene ambiguous. The germline V gene encodes CDR1 SGHTA and CDR2 FQGNSA. V was clipped by 8 bases and J by 7 bases, with 11 bases between them. The CDR3 length is 11 residues. This CDR3 reads CASATGGTQYF. The CDR3, as DNA: TGTGCCAGCGCCACCGGTGGGACCCAGTACTTC.

This chain joins TRBV7-3 and TRBJ2-2; maybe TRBD2 (7 bases). Germline V CDR1 and CDR2: SGHTA, FQGTGA. V lost 2 bases and J 2 bases, leaving 12 bases between the germline ends. The CDR3 covers 16 residues. The CDR3 bases are TGTGCCAGCAGCTTATACGGGGGGCTCAACACCGGGGAGCTGTTTTTT. Its protein is CASSLYGGLNTGELFF.

The J gene is TRBJ1-5, the V gene TRBV12-5; no definite D call. The V and J ends lost 0 bases and 5 bases respectively, with 8 bases between them. The CDR3 covers 14 residues. Germline V gene sequence: CDR1 LGHNT, CDR2 FRNRAP. The CDR3 here is CASGLVREDQPQHF. In nucleotides, the CDR3 is TGTGCTAGTGGTTTGGTAAGGGAGGATCAGCCCCAGCATTTT.

The chain links TRBV11-2 to TRBJ2-7, with D possibly being TRBD2 (6 bases). Per the germline V gene, CDR1 is SGHAT and CDR2 is FQNNGV. The CDR3 length is 17 residues. The V gene lost 5 bases and the J gene lost 7 bases, with 27 bases spanning the gap. The CDR3 coding sequence is TGTGCCAGCAGCGACGGTTTAGCGGCAGGTATATTTCTGGAGCAGTACTTC. Residues: CASSDGLAAGIFLEQYF.

V usage is TRBV5-4 and J usage is TRBJ1-5; 9 nucleotides align to TRBD1. Trimming cost V 4 bases and J 7 bases; bases outside gene matches: 12. Germline CDR1 is SGHNT and CDR2 is YYREEE (reference sequence). The CDR3 length is 16 residues. CDR3 sequence: CASSDKSQGAGQPQHF. CDR3 DNA sequence: TGTGCCAGCAGCGACAAGTCACAGGGGGCCGGGCAGCCCCAGCATTTT.

The chain is built from TRBV28 and TRBJ2-1, with D maybe TRBD1 (5 bases). CDR1 and CDR2 (germline): MDHEN, SYDVKM. The CDR3 extends over 16 amino acids. V lost 4 bases, J lost 10 bases, and 23 bases lay in between. CDR3 sequence (DNA): TGTGCCAGCAGTTCCCCGGGCAGGGCTTCCACCAGGGAGCAGTTCTTC. This codes for CASSSPGRASTREQFF.

The genes are TRBV27 and TRBJ2-7; possible D gene TRBD1, 5 bases. V was cut by 1 base and J by 5 bases, with 15 bases left in between. The CDR3 loop spans 15 amino acids. CDR1 is MNHEY, CDR2 SMNVEV, per germline (reference sequence). The CDR3 spells CASSLFGHLLHEQYF. The CDR3 DNA reads TGTGCCAGCAGTTTATTCGGACACTTACTACACGAGCAGTACTTC.

The chain combines TRBV6-1 with TRBJ1-2; perhaps TRBD1 as D (5 bases). Germline V gene lookup returns CDR1 MNHNS and CDR2 SASEGT. The CDR3 sequence is 13 residues long. V lost 4 bases and J 4 bases, leaving 10 bases between the germline ends. CDR3 protein: CASSVGDSYGYTF. CDR3 nucleotide sequence: TGTGCCAGCAGTGTGGGGGACTCCTATGGCTACACCTTC.

This clone appeared a few times. The chain couples TRBV28 to TRBJ1-1; TRBD1 aligns across 8 bases. Germline loops: CDR1 MDHEN, CDR2 SYDVKM. Germline trimming cut 6 bases from V and 4 bases from J; bases unmatched to any gene: 4. This CDR3 contains 13 residues. CDR3 in DNA: TGTGCCAGCAGGGACAGGGTTGGCACTGAAGCTTTCTTT. Protein product: CASRDRVGTEAFF.

This sequence joins TRBV4-3 and TRBJ1-2; the D gene is possibly TRBD1 (5 bases). V was cut by 4 bases and J by 6 bases, with 15 bases left in between. Germline CDR1 and CDR2: LGHNA and YSLEER. The CDR3 totals 14 residues. This chain's CDR3 is CASSRLARGDGYTF. CDR3 DNA: TGCGCCAGCAGCCGCCTCGCCCGGGGGGATGGCTACACCTTC.

The rearrangement uses TRBV4-1 and TRBJ1-2; 7 bases fit TRBD1. This CDR3 has 16 amino acids. CDR1 is MGHRA and CDR2 is YSYEKL in the germline V gene. The V and J ends lost 0 bases and 3 bases, in that order; junction bases with no gene match: 7. The CDR3: CASSQDRQGEDYGYTF. The CDR3 nucleotides read TGCGCCAGCAGCCAAGATCGGCAGGGGGAGGACTATGGCTACACCTTC.

A remark on this clone: In the same sample, other DNA sequences code for this CDR3. V usage is TRBV6-5 and J usage is TRBJ1-2; no definite D call. The germline V gene has CDR1 MNHEY and CDR2 SVGAGI. With 0 bases removed from V and 2 bases from J, the gap between germline ends came to 7 bases. The length of the CDR3 is 14 residues. The CDR3, as DNA: TGTGCCAGCAGTTACTCGGGAGGAAACTATGGCTACACCTTC. This encodes CASSYSGGNYGYTF.

The count of this clone is one. The J gene is TRBJ2-4, the V gene TRBV4-1, with D perhaps TRBD2 (5 bases). From germline, CDR1 is MGHRA and CDR2 YSYEKL. Trimming took off 6 bases at V and 8 bases at J, with 26 bases between the two ends. CDR3 length: 17 amino acids. The CDR3 protein is CASRRSPTRSQEDIQYF. CDR3 in DNA: TGCGCCAGCAGGAGGAGCCCCACCCGATCCCAGGAGGACATTCAGTACTTC.

The rearrangement joins TRBV9 to TRBJ2-7; 7 nucleotides match TRBD1. J lost 1 base, V lost 4 bases, and 8 bases had no gene match. Germline CDR1 and CDR2: SGDLS and YYNGEE. This CDR3 is 15 amino acids long. The CDR3 region is CASSLRGQESYEQYF. In nucleotides, the CDR3 is TGTGCCAGCAGCCTCCGCGGACAGGAATCCTACGAGCAGTACTTC.

This clone appeared once. This chain links TRBV11-2 with TRBJ2-2; D is perhaps TRBD2 (5 bases). V was shortened by 5 bases and J by 2 bases, with 12 bases between the two germline ends. CDR1 is SGHAT, CDR2 FQNNGV, per germline. CDR3 size: 15 residues. The CDR3, as DNA: TGTGCCAGCAGCAGGGAAGGAGGAAACACCGGGGAGCTGTTTTTT. It codes for CASSREGGNTGELFF.

The CDR3 sequence is CASTSGTGGAFGEQYF. The CDR3, as DNA: TGCGCCAGCACCTCCGGGACAGGGGGCGCTTTTGGCGAGCAGTACTTC. The chain is built from TRBV5-1 and TRBJ2-7; 12 bases are shared with TRBD1. V shed 6 bases, J shed 6 bases, and the junction held 13 bases outside the gene matches. The CDR3 contains 16 residues. From germline, CDR1 is SGHRS and CDR2 YFSETQ.

V is TRBV5-1 and J is TRBJ2-1, with D perhaps TRBD2 (5 bases). This CDR3 contains 12 residues. Germline V gene lookup returns CDR1 SGHRS and CDR2 YFSETQ. V lost 6 bases and J lost 4, with 8 bases in between. Written as DNA, the CDR3 is TGCGCCAGCACCCGGGGTTACAATGAGCAGTTCTTC. This codes for CASTRGYNEQFF.